This TCR beta chain was profiled in a study of tumor-infiltrating lymphocytes in oesophageal squamous cell carcinoma. Each CDR3 protein is one row after TCRdb ran MiXCR on the PCR reads. The table includes 9,500 to 12,000 distinct CDR3 sequences, around 58% detected once. CDR1 and CDR2 (germline): SGHTA, FQGNSA. The CDR3 contains 14 residues. V dropped 5 bases and J dropped 3; count of bases not matched to a gene: 3. Sequencing input: esophageal tumor tissue. This receptor was obtained from a male donor with esophageal squamous cell carcinoma. The gene calls are TRBV7-2 and TRBJ2-5; TRBD1 agrees at 10 bases. The CDR3 sequence: CASSPDRGEETQYF. For the CDR3, the DNA is TGTGCCAGCAGCCCGGACAGGGGGGAAGAGACCCAGTACTTC.